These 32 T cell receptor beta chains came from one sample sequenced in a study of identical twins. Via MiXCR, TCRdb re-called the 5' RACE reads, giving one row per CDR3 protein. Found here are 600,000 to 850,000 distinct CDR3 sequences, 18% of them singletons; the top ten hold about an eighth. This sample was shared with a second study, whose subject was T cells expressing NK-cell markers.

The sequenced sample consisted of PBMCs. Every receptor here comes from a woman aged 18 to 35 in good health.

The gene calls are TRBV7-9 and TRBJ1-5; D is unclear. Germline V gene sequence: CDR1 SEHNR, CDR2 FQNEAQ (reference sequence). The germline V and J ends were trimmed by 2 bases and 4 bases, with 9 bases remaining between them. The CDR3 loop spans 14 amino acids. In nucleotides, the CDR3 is TGTGCCAGCAGCTTATCCCAAGGAAATCAGCCCCAGCATTTT. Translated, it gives CASSLSQGNQPQHF.

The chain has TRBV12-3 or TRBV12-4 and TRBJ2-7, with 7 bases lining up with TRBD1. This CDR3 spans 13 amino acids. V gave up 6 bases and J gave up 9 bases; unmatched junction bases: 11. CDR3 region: CASRTGSGALQYF. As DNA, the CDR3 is TGTGCCAGCAGGACAGGGTCTGGAGCCCTGCAGTACTTC.

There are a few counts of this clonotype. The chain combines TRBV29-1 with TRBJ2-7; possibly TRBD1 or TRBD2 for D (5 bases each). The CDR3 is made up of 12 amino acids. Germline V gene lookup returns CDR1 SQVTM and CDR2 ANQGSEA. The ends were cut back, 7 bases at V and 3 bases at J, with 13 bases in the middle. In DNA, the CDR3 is TGCAGCGCCACCGGGACCAACTACGAGCAGTACTTC. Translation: CSATGTNYEQYF.

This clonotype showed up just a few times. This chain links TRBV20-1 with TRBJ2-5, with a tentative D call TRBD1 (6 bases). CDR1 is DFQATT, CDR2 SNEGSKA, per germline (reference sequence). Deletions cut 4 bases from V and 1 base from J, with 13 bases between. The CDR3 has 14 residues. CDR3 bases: TGCAGTGCTATACGCAGGGGAAGCCAAGAGACCCAGTACTTC. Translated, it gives CSAIRRGSQETQYF.

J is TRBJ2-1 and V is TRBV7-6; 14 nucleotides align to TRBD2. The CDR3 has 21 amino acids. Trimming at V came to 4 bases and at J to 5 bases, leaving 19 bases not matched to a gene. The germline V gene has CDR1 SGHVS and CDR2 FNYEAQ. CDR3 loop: CASSSTESGTSGRLRNNEQFF. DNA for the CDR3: TGTGCCAGCAGCTCGACCGAGAGCGGGACTAGCGGGAGATTGAGGAACAATGAGCAGTTCTTC.

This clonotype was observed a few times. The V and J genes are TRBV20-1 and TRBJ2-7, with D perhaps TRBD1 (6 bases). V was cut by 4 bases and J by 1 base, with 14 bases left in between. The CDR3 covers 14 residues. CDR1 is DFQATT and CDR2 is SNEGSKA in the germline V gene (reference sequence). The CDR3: CSANVGQRSYEQYF. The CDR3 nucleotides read TGCAGTGCTAACGTTGGACAGCGGTCCTACGAGCAGTACTTC.

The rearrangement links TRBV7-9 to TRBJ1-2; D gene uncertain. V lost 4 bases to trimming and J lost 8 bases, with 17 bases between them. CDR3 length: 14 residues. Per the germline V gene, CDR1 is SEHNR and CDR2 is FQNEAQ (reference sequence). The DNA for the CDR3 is TGTGCCAGCAGCTCAACCCGTCCCGGGCCCGGCTACACCTTC. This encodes CASSSTRPGPGYTF.

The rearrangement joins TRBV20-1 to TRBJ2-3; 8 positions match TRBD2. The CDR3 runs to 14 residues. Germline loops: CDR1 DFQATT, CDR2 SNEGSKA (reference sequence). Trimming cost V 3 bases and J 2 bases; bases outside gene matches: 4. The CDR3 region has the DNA TGCAGTGCTAGTCGCGGGGGGACCACAGATACGCAGTATTTT. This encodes CSASRGGTTDTQYF.

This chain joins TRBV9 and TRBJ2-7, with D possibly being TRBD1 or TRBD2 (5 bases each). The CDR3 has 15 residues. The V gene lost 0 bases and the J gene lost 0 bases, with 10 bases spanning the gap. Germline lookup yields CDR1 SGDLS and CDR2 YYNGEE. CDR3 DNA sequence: TGTGCCAGCAGCGTAGGTCCCGGGACCTCCTACGAGCAGTACTTC. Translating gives CASSVGPGTSYEQYF.

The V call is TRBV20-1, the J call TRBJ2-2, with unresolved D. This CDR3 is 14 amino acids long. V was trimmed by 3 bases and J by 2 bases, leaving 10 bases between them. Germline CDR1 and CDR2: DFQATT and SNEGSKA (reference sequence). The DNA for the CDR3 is TGCAGTGCTAGGGACCCAAGAAACACCGGGGAGCTGTTTTTT. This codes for CSARDPRNTGELFF.

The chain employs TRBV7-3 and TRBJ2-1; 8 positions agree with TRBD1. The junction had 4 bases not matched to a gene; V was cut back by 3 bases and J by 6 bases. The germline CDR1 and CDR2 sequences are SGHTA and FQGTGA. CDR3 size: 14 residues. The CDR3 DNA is TGTGCCAGCAGCTTTCAGGGGGCACCCAATGAGCAGTTCTTC. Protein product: CASSFQGAPNEQFF.

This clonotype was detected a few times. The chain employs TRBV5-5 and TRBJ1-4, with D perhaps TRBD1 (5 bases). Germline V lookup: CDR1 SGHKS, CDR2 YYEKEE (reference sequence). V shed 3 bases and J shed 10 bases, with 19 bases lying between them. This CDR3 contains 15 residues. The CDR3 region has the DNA TGTGCCAGCAGCTCCTTGGGGGGACTGCGGGGAAAACTGTTTTTT. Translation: CASSSLGGLRGKLFF.

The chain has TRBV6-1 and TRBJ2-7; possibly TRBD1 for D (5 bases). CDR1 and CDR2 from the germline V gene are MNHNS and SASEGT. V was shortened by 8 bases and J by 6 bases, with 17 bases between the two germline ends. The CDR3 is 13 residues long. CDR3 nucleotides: TGTGCCAGCGCTCGGACAATAGCCGGCGAGCAGTACTTC. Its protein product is CASARTIAGEQYF.

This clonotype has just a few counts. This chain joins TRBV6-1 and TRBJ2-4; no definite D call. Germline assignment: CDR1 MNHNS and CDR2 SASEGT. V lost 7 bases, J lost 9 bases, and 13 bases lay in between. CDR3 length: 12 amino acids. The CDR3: CASTGLWGIQYF. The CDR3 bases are TGTGCCAGCACCGGTCTCTGGGGCATTCAGTACTTC.

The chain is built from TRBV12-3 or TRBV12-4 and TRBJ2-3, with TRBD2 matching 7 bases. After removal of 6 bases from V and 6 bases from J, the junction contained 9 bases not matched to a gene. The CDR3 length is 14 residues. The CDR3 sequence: CASRDRLARDTQYF. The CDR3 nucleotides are TGTGCCAGCAGGGATAGACTAGCTCGGGATACGCAGTATTTT.

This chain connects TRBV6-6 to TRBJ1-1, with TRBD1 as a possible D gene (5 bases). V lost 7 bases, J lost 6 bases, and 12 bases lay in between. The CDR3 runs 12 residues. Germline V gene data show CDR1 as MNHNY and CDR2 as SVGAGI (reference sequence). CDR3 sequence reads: CASTYGGAEAFF. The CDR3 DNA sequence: TGTGCCAGCACCTACGGGGGGGCTGAAGCTTTCTTT.

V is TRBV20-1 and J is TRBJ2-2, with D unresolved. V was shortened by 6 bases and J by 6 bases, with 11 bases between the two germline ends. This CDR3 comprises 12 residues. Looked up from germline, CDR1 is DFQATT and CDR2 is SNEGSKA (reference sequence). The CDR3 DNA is TGCAGTGCCCTCCGATCCGCCGGGGAGCTGTTTTTT. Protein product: CSALRSAGELFF.

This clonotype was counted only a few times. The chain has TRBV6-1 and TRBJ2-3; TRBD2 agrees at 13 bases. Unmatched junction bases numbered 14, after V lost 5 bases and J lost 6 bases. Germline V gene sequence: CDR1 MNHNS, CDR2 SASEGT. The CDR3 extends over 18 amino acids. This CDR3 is CASSKTWTSGGPHDTQYF. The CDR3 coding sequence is TGTGCCAGCAGTAAGACTTGGACTAGCGGGGGCCCCCACGATACGCAGTATTTT.

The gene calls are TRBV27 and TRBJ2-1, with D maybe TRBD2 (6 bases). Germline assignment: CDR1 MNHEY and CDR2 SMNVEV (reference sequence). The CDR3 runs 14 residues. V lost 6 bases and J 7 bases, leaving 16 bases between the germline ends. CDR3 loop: CASRPTSGRNEQFF. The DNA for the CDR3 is TGTGCCAGCAGACCGACATCTGGGAGGAATGAGCAGTTCTTC.

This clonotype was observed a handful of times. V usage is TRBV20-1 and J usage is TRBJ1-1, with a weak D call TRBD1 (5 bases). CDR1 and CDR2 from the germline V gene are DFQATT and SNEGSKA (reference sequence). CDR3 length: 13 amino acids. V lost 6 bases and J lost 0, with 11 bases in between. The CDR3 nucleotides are TGCAGTGCCGTAGGGGTATTGAACACTGAAGCTTTCTTT. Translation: CSAVGVLNTEAFF.

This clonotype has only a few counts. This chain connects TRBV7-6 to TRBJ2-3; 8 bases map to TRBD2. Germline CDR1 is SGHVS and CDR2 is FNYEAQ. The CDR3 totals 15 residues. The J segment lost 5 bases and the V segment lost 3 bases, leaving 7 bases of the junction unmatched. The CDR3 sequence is CASSFFGGALDTQYF. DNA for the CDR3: TGTGCCAGCAGCTTTTTCGGGGGGGCATTAGATACGCAGTATTTT. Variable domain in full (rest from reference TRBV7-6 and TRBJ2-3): GAGVSQSPRYKVTKRGQDVALRCDPISGHVSLYWYRQALGQGPEFLTYFNYEAQQDKSGLPNDRFSAERPEGSISTLTIQRTEQRDSAMYRCASSFFGGALDTQYFGPGTRLTVL.

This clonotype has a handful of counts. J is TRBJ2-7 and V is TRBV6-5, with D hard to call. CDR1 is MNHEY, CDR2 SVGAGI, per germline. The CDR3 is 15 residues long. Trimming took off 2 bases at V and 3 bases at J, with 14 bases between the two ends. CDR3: CASSYERTSLYEQYF. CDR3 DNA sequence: TGTGCCAGCAGTTACGAAAGGACCTCACTCTACGAGCAGTACTTC.

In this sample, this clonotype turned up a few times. The DNA for the CDR3 is TGTGCCAGCAGCTCCGACGGATCCTACAATGAGCAGTTCTTC. It is translated as CASSSDGSYNEQFF. The chain couples TRBV7-9 to TRBJ2-1; D is unclear. This CDR3 spans 14 amino acids. V dropped 4 bases and J dropped 1 base, with 8 bases sitting between them. CDR1 SEHNR and CDR2 FQNEAQ come from the germline V gene (reference sequence).

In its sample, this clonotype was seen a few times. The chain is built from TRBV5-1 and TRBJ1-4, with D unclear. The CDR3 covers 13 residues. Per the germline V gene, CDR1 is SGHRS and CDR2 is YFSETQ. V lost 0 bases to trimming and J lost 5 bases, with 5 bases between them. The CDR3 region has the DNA TGCGCCAGCAGCTTGGTGCGAAATGAAAAACTGTTTTTT. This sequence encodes CASSLVRNEKLFF. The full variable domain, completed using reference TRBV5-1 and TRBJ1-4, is KAGVTQTPRYLIKTRGQQVTLSCSPISGHRSVSWYQQTPGQGLQFLFEYFSETQRNKGNFPGRFSGRQFSNSRSEMNVSTLELGDSALYLCASSLVRNEKLFFGSGTQLSVL.

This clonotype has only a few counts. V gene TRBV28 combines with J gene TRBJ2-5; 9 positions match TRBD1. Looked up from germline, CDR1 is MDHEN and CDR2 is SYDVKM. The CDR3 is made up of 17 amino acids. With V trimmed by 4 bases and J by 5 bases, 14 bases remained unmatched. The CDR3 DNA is TGTGCCAGCAGTTACAGCGGGACAGGGATCGGTCGCGAGACCCAGTACTTC. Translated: CASSYSGTGIGRETQYF. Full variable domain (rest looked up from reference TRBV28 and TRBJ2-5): DVKVTQSSRYLVKRTGEKVFLECVQDMDHENMFWYRQDPGLGLRLIYFSYDVKMKEKGDIPEGYSVSREKKERFSLILESASTNQTSMYLCASSYSGTGIGRETQYFGPGTRLLVL.

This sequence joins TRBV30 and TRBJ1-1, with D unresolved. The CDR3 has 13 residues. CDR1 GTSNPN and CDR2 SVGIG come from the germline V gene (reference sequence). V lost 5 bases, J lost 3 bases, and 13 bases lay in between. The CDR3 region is CAWLPTGYTEAFF. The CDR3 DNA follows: TGTGCCTGGTTGCCCACCGGGTACACTGAAGCTTTCTTT.

This chain's CDR3 is CASSLGRDGAGEQYF. In DNA, the CDR3 is TGTGCCAGCAGCTTAGGGCGGGACGGGGCAGGCGAGCAGTACTTC. The rearrangement links TRBV7-9 to TRBJ2-7, with a weak D call TRBD2 (6 bases). This CDR3 has 15 residues. Germline V gene lookup returns CDR1 SEHNR and CDR2 FQNEAQ (reference sequence). V was trimmed by 1 base and J by 6 bases, leaving 16 bases between them.

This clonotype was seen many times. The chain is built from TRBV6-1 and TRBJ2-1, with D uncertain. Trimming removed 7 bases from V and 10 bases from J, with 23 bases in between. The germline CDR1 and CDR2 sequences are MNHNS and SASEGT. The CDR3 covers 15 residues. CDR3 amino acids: CASNVGWGSESEQFF. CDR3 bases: TGTGCCAGCAACGTTGGATGGGGTTCCGAGTCCGAGCAGTTCTTC.

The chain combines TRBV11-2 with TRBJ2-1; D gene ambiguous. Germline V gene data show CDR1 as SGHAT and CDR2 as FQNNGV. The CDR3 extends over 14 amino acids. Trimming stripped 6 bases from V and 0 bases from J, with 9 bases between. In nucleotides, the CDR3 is TGTGCCAGCAGATTAACCAGCTCCTACAATGAGCAGTTCTTC. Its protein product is CASRLTSSYNEQFF.

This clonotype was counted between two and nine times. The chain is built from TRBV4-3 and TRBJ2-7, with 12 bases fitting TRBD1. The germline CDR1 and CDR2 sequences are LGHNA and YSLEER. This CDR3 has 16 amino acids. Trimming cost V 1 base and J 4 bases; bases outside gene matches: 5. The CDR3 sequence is CASSQGGTGGGYEQYF. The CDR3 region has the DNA TGCGCCAGCAGCCAAGGGGGGACAGGGGGCGGTTACGAGCAGTACTTC.

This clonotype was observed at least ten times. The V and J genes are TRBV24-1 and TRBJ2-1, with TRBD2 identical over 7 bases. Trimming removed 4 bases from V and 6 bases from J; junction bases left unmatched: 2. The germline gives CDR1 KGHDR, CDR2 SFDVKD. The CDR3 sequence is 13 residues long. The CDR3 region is CATSERTSNEQFF. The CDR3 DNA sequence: TGTGCCACCAGTGAACGGACTAGCAATGAGCAGTTCTTC.

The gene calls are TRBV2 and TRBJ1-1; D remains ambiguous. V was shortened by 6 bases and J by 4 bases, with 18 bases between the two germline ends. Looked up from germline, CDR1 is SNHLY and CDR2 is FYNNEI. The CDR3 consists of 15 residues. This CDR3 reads CASSGPRGWGTEAFF. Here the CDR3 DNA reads TGTGCCAGCAGCGGACCAAGAGGGTGGGGCACTGAAGCTTTCTTT.